This TCR beta chain emerged from a study of beta chain features in type 1 diabetes. As every portion of the isolated RNA was reverse transcribed, the sequencing read expressed TCRB transcripts. Profiled with immunoSEQ multiplex PCR; TCRdb holds only in-frame clones, not every one. The sample has about 280,000 clones, 15% seen once; the top ten hold less than 0.02%. All of the sorted populations showed purity greater than 98%. Germline assignment: CDR1 SGHRS and CDR2 YFSETQ. V was clipped by 4 bases and J by 4 bases; unmatched bases: 13. This CDR3 contains 17 residues. Whole-study results and caveats: Moderately but significantly shorter TCRB CDR3s were found in Type 1 diabetes patients in all four CD4+ subsets.

Points on this clone: Its antigen is undetermined.

The V gene is TRBV5-1, the J gene TRBJ1-1; TRBD1 agrees at 10 bases. This receptor was identified in a man between 18 and 35 years old with type 1 diabetes. Material for sequencing was naive CD4+ T cells from blood. The CDR3 spells CASSPPGGTGASTEAFF. CDR3 nucleotide sequence: TGCGCCAGCAGCCCGCCCGGAGGGACAGGGGCCTCCACTGAAGCTTTCTTT.